The entry below describes one T cell receptor (beta chain). Original processing methods: Estimation of nucleated cell counts was performed using reference gene primer amplification. The repertoire was sequenced with immunoSEQ multiplex PCR; TCRdb's copy has only in-frame clones and lacks some. V and J calls and clone size are given by that table; D and trimming were obtained from the DNA. This sample has around 100,000 clones, with 88% found just once. The data originate from a study of blood T cell repertoires in COVID-19. Study-wide context: Samples came from the United States, Italy and Spain, spanning acute and convalescent COVID-19. From T cells, B-cell-depleted T cells, or PBMCs came the material, which was cDNA or gDNA.

This CDR3 has 13 residues. Source material: peripheral blood. The TCR sequence derives from a human donor in a cohort sampled during active COVID-19. V usage is TRBV21-1 and J usage is TRBJ2-5; TRBD1, the D gene given by the table, was not confirmed from the DNA. TRBV21-1 is a known pseudogene. CDR3 region: CASTRGGVETQYF. CDR3 nucleotide sequence: TGTGCCAGCACCAGAGGGGGCGTAGAGACCCAGTACTTC.